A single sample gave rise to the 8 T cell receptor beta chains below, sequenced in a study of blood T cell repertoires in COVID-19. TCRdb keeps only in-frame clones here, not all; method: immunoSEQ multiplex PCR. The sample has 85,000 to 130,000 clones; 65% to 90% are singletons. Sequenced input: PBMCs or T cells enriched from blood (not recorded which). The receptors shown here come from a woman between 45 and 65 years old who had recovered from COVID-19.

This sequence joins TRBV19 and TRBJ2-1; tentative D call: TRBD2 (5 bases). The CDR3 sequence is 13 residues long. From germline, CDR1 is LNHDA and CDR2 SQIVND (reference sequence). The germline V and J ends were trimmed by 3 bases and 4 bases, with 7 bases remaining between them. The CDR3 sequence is CASSIGVYNEQFF. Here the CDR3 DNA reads TGTGCCAGTAGTATCGGGGTTTACAATGAGCAGTTCTTC.

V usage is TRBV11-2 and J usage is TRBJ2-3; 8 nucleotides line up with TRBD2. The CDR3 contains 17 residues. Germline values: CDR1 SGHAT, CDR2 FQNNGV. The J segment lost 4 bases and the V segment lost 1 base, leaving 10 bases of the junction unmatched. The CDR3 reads CASSLGLGTRWSDTQYF. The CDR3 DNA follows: TGTGCCAGCAGCTTAGGCCTGGGGACTAGGTGGTCAGATACGCAGTATTTT. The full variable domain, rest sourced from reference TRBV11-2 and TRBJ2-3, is EAGVAQSPRYKIIEKRQSVAFWCNPISGHATLYWYQQILGQGPKLLIQFQNNGVVDDSQLPKDRFSAERLKGVDSTLKIQPAKLEDSAVYLCASSLGLGTRWSDTQYFGPGTRLTVL.

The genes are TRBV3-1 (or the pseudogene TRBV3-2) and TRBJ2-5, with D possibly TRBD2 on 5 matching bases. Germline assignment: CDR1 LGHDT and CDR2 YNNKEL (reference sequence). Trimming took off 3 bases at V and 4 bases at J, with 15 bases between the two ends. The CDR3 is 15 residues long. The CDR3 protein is CASSQYGIVGETQYF. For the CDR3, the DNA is TGTGCCAGCAGCCAGTACGGGATTGTGGGAGAGACCCAGTACTTC.

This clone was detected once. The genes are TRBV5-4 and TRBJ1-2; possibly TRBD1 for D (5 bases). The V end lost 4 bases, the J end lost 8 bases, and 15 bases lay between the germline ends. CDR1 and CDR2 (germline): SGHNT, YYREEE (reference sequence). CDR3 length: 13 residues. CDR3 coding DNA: TGTGCCAGCAGCCAGAACCAGGGTGGGGGCTACACCTTC. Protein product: CASSQNQGGGYTF.

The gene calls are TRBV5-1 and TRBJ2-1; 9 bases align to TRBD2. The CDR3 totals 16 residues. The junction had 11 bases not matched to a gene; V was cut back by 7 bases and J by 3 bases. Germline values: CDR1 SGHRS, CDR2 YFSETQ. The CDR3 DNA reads TGCGCCAGCCGTGGGACTAGCTCGTCCCTCTACAATGAGCAGTTCTTC. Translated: CASRGTSSSLYNEQFF.

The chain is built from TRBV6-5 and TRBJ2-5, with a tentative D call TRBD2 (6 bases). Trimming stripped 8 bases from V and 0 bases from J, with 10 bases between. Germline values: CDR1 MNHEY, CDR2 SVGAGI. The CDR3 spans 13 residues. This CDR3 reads CASGREYQETQYF. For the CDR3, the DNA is TGTGCCAGCGGACGGGAGTACCAAGAGACCCAGTACTTC.

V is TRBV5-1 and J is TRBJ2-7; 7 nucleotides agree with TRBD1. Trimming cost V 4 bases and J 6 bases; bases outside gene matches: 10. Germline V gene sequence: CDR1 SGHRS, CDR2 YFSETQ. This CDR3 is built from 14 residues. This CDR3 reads CASSIDRVSGEQYF. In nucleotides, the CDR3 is TGCGCCAGCAGCATAGACAGGGTGAGTGGCGAGCAGTACTTC.

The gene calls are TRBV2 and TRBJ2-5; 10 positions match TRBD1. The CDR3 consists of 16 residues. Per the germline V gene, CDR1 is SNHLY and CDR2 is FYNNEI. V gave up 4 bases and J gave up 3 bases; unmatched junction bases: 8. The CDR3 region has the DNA TGTGCCAGCAGTGTAACTCCGGGACAGGGGAAAGAGACCCAGTACTTC. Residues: CASSVTPGQGKETQYF.